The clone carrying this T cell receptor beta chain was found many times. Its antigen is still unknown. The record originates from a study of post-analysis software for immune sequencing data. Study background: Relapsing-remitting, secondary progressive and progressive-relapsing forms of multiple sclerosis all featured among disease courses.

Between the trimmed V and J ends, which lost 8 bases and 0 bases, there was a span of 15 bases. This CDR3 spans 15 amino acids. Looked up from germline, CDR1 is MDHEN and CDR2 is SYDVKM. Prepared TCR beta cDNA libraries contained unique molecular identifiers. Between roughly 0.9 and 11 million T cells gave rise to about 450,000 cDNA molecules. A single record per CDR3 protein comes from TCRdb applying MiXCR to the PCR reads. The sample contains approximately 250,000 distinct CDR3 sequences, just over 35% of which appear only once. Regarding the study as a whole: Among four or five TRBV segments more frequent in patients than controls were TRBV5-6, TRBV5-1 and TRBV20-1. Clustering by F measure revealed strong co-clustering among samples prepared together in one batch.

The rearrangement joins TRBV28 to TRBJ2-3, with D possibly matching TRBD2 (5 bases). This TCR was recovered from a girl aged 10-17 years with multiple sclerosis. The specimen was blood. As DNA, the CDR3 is TGTGCCAGCCGTGGGAGTTCCTCTAGCACAGATACGCAGTATTTT. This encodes CASRGSSSSTDTQYF.